This T cell receptor beta chain was sequenced during a study of cytomegalovirus exposure and HLA in healthy donors. Study-wide results and caveats: High sensitivity and specificity were reportedly achieved when the classifier diagnosed cytomegalovirus status. Analysis performed later found 15,000 or so TCR beta sequences associated with HLA alleles at 0.05 false discovery rate. It was 150 to 200 TCR beta chains that were listed as cytomegalovirus-associated. With further analysis later on, most CMV-associated TCR beta chains appeared HLA-restricted.

Primers: 60 Vbeta forward and 13 Jbeta reverse. Assay used: immunoSEQ multiplex PCR; TCRdb lists only in-frame clones, some missing. The data show 100,000 to 150,000 clones, with over 60% seen just once and 1.8% held by the top ten. In regard to this clone: Its antigen is unknown.

The germline V gene encodes CDR1 SNHLY and CDR2 FYNNEI. The length of the CDR3 is 15 residues. The germline V and J ends were trimmed by 0 bases and 1 base, with 9 bases remaining between them. V and J are TRBV2 and TRBJ1-1; D unclear. The TCR comes from a female donor in good health and CMV-seropositive. What was sequenced was PBMCs. In DNA form, the CDR3 reads TGTGCCAGCAGTGAAGCGCAATCCGGGAACACTGAAGCTTTCTTT. It translates to CASSEAQSGNTEAFF.